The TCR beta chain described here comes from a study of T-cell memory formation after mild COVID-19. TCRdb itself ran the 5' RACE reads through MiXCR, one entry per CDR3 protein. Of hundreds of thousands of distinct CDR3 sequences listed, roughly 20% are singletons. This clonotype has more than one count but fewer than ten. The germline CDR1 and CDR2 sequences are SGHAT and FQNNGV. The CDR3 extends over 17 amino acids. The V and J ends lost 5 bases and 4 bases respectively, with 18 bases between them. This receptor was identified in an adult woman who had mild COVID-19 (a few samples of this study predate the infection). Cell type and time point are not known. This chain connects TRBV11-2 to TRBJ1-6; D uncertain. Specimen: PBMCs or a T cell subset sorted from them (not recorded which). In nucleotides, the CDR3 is TGTGCCAGCAGCCCGCAGACTACTAACTATTATAATTCACCCCTCCACTTT. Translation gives CASSPQTTNYYNSPLHF. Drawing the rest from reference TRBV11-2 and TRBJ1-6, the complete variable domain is EAGVAQSPRYKIIEKRQSVAFWCNPISGHATLYWYQQILGQGPKLLIQFQNNGVVDDSQLPKDRFSAERLKGVDSTLKIQPAKLEDSAVYLCASSPQTTNYYNSPLHFGNGTRLTVT.